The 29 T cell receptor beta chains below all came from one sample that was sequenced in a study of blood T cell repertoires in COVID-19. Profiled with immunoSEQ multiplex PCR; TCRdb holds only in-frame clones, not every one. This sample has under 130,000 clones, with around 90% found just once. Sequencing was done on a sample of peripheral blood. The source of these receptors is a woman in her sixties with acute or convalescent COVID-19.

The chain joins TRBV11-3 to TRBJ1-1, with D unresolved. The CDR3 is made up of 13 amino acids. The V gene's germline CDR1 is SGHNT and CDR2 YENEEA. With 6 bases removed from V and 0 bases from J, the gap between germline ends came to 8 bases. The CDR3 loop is CASSYDMNTEAFF. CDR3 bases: TGTGCCAGCAGTTACGACATGAACACTGAAGCTTTCTTT.

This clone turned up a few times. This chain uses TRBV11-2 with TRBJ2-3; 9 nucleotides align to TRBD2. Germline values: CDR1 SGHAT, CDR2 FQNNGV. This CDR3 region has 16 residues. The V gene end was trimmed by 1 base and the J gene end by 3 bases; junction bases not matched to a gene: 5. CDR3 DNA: TGTGCCAGCAGCTTAGGAACTAGCGGGCGGACAGATACGCAGTATTTT. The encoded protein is CASSLGTSGRTDTQYF.

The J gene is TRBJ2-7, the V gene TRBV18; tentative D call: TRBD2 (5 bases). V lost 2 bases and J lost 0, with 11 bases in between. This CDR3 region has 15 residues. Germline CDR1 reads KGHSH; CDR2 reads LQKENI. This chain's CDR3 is CASSPSPGSSYEQYF. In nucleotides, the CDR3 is TGTGCCAGCTCACCATCCCCGGGGAGCTCCTACGAGCAGTACTTC. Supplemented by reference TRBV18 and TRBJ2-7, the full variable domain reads NAGVMQNPRHLVRRRGQEARLRCSPMKGHSHVYWYRQLPEEGLKFMVYLQKENIIDESGMPKERFSAEFPKEGPSILRIQQVVRGDSAAYFCASSPSPGSSYEQYFGPGTRLTVT.

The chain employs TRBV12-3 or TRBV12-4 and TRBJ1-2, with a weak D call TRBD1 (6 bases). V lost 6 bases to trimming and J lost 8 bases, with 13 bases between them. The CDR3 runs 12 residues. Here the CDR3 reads CASRSQGKGYTF. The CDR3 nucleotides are TGTGCCAGCAGATCACAGGGTAAAGGCTACACCTTC.

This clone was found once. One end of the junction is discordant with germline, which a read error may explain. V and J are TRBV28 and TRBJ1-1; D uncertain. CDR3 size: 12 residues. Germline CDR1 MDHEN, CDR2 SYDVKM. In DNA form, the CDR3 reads TGTGCCAGCACTTTAGGAGACGGTGAAGCTTTCTTT. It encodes CASTLGDGEAFF.

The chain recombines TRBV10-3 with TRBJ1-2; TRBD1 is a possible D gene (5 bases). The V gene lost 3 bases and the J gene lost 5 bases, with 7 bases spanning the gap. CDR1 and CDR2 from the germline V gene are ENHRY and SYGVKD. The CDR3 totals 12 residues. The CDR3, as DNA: TGTGCCATCAGTGATACAGGTTATGGCTACACCTTC. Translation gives CAISDTGYGYTF.

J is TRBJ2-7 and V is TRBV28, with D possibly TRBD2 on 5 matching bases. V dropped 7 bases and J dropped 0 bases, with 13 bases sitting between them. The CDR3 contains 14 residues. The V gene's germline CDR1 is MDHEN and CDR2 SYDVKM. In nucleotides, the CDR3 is TGTGCCAGCATTGGAAGCGGCCACTCCTACGAGCAGTACTTC. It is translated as CASIGSGHSYEQYF.

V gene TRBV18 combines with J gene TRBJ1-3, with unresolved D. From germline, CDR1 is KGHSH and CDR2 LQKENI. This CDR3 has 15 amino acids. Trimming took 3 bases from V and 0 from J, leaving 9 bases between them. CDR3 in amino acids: CASSPISSSGNTIYF. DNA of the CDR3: TGTGCCAGCTCACCTATCTCCTCCTCTGGAAACACCATATATTTT.

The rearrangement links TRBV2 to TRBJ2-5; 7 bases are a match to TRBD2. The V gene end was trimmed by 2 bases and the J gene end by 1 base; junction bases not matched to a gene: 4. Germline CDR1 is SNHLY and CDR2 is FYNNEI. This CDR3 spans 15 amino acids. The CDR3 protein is CASSETGTTQETQYF. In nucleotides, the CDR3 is TGTGCCAGCAGTGAAACCGGGACTACCCAAGAGACCCAGTACTTC.

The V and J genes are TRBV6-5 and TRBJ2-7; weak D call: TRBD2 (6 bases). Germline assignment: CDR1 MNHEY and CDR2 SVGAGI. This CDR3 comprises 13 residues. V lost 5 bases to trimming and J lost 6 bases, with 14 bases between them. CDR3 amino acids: CASSNSGEGEQYV. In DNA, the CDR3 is TGTGCCAGCAGTAATAGCGGAGAGGGCGAGCAGTACGTC.

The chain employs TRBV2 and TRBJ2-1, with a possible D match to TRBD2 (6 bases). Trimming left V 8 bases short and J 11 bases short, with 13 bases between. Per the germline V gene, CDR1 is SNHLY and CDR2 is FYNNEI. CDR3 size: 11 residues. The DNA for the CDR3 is TGTGCCAGCCTCAGGAGCGGGCAGCAGTTCTTC. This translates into CASLRSGQQFF. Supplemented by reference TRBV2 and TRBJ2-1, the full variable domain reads EPEVTQTPSHQVTQMGQEVILRCVPISNHLYFYWYRQILGQKVEFLVSFYNNEISEKSEIFDDQFSVERPDGSNFTLKIRSTKLEDSAMYFCASLRSGQQFFGPGTRLTVL.

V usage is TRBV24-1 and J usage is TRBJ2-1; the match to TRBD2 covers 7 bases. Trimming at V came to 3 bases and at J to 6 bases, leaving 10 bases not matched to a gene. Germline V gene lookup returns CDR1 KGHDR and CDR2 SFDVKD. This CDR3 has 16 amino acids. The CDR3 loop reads CATSDPGLNRGNEQFF. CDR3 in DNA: TGTGCCACCAGTGATCCGGGACTAAACCGGGGCAATGAGCAGTTCTTC.

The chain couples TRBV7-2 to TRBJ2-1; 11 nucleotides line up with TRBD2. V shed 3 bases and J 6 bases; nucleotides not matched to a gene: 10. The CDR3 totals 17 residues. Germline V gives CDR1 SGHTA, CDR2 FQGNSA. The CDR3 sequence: CASSFQLAGAGSNEQFF. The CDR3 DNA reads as TGTGCCAGCAGCTTCCAACTAGCGGGAGCTGGTAGCAATGAGCAGTTCTTC. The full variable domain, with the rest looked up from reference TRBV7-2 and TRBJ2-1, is GAGVSQSPSNKVTEKGKDVELRCDPISGHTALYWYRQSLGQGLEFLIYFQGNSAPDKSGLPSDRFSAERTGGSVSTLTIQRTQQEDSAVYLCASSFQLAGAGSNEQFFGPGTRLTVL.

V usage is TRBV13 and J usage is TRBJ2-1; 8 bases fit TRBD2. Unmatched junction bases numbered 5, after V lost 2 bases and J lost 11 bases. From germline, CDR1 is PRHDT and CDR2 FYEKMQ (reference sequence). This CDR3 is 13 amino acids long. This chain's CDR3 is CASSLLASGQQFF. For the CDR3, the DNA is TGTGCCAGCAGCTTACTGGCTAGCGGGCAGCAGTTCTTC.

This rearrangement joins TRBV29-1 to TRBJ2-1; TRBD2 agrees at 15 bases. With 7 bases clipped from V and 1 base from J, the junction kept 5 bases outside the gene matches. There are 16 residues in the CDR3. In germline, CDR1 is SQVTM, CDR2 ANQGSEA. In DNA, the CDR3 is TGCAGCGCTCGGACTAGCGGGAGGGGATCCTACAATGAGCAGTTCTTC. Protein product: CSARTSGRGSYNEQFF.

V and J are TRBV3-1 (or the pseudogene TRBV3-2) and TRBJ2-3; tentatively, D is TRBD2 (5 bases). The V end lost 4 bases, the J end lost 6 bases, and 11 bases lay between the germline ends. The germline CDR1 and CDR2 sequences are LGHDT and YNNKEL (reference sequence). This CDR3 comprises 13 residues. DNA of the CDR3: TGTGCCAGCAGCCGGAGAGGGTCTGATACGCAGTATTTT. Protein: CASSRRGSDTQYF.

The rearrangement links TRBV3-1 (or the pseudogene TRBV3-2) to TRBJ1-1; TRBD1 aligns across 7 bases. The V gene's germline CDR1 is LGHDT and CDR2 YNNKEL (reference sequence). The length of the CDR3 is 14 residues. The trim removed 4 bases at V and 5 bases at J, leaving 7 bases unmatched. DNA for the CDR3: TGTGCCAGCAGCCCAGGGGGATTGGGGACTGAAGCTTTCTTT. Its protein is CASSPGGLGTEAFF.

CDR3 region: CASSLGGDWGDGYTF. CDR3 bases: TGTGCCAGCAGTTTGGGGGGGGATTGGGGAGATGGCTACACCTTC. J is TRBJ1-2 and V is TRBV28; perhaps TRBD1 as D (5 bases). CDR3 size: 15 residues. V lost 3 bases and J 6 bases, leaving 17 bases between the germline ends. Per germline, CDR1 MDHEN and CDR2 SYDVKM.

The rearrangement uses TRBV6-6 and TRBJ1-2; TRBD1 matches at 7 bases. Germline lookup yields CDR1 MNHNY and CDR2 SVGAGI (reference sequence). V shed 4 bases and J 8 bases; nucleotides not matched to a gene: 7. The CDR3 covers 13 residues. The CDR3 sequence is CASSSGDSWGYTF. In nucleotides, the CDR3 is TGTGCCAGCAGTTCAGGGGACAGTTGGGGCTACACCTTC.

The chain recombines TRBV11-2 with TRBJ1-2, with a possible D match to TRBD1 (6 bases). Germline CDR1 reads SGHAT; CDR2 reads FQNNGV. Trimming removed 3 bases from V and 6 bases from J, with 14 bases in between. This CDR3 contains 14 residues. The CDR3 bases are TGTGCCAGCAGCTTTTTACAGGGTCAGAATGGCTACACCTTC. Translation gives CASSFLQGQNGYTF.

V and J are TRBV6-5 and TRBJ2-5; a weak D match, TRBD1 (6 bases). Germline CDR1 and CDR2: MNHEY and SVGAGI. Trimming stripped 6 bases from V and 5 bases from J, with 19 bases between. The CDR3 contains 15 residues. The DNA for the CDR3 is TGTGCCAGCAGGGCCGGGACACACCAGGTGGAGACCCAGTACTTC. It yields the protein CASRAGTHQVETQYF.

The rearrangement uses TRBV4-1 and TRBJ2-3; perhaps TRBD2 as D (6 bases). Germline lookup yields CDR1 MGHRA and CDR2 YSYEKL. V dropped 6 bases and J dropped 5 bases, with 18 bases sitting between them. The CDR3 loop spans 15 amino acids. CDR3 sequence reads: CASRLLAGNKDTQYF. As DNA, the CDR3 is TGCGCCAGCAGGCTACTAGCTGGGAATAAAGATACGCAGTATTTT.

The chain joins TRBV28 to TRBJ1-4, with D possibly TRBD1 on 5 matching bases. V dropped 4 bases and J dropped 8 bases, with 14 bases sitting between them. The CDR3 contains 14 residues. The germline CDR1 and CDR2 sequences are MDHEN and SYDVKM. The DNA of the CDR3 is TGTGCCAGCAGTTCCCCGGGGGGTTGGGAAAAACTGTTTTTT. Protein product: CASSSPGGWEKLFF.

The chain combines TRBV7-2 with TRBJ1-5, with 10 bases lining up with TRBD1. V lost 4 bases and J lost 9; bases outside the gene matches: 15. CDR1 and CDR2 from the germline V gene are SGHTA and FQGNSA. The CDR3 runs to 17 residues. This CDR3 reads CASSSHIPDRGLPPQHF. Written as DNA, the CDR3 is TGTGCCAGCAGCTCTCACATACCCGACAGGGGGCTTCCGCCCCAGCATTTT.

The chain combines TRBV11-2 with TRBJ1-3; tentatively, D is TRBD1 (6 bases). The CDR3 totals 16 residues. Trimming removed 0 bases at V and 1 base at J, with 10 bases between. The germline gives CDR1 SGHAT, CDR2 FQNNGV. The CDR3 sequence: CASSLDTGLSGNTIYF. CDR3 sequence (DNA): TGTGCCAGCAGCTTAGATACAGGGTTATCTGGAAACACCATATATTTT. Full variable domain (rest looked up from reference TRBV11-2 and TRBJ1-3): EAGVAQSPRYKIIEKRQSVAFWCNPISGHATLYWYQQILGQGPKLLIQFQNNGVVDDSQLPKDRFSAERLKGVDSTLKIQPAKLEDSAVYLCASSLDTGLSGNTIYFGEGSWLTVV.

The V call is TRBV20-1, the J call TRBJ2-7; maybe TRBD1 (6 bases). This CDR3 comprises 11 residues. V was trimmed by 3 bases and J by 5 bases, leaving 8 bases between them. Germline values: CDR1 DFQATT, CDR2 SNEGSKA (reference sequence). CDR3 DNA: TGCAGTGCTAGGACAGGCCACGAGCAGTACTTC. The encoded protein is CSARTGHEQYF.

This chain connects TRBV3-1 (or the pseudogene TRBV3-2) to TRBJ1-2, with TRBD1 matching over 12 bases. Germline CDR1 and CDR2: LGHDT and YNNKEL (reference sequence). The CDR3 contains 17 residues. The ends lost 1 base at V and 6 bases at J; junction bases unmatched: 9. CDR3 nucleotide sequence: TGTGCCAGCAGCCAAGTTAGGGACAGGGGGCATAAGGATGGCTACACCTTC. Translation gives CASSQVRDRGHKDGYTF.

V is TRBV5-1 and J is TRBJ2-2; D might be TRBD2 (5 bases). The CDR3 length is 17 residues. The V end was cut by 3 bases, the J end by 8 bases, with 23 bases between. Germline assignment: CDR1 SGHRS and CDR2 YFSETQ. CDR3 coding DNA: TGCGCCAGCAGCTCGGCCATTTCCACACGTCGAGGGGGGGAGCTGTTTTTT. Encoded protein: CASSSAISTRRGGELFF.

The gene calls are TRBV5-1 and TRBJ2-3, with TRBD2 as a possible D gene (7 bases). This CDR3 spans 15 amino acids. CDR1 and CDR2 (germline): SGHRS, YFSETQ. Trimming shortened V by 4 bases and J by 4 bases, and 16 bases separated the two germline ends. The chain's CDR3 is CASSPGGGGADTQYF. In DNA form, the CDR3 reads TGCGCCAGCAGCCCTGGGGGGGGCGGTGCAGATACGCAGTATTTT.